Each of the 14 T cell receptor beta chains below was sequenced from the same sample in a study of PD-1 blockade in classical Hodgkin lymphoma. Profiled with immunoSEQ multiplex PCR; TCRdb holds only in-frame clones, not every one. The table has 9,500 to 10,000 clones, approximately 90% seen once. No patient escaped relapse after autologous stem cell transplantation, and brentuximab vedotin exposure varied. The starting material was peripheral blood mononuclear cells (PBMCs), obtained at baseline. The receptors come from a human donor with classical Hodgkin lymphoma.

This chain joins TRBV7-9 and TRBJ2-1; a weak D match, TRBD2 (5 bases). Germline values: CDR1 SEHNR, CDR2 FQNEAQ (reference sequence). V lost 8 bases and J 8 bases, leaving 28 bases between the germline ends. The CDR3 spans 17 residues. CDR3: CASGERSGLESSYEQFF. In DNA, the CDR3 is TGTGCCAGCGGGGAAAGGAGCGGTTTGGAGTCCAGCTATGAGCAGTTCTTC.

The chain has TRBV7-8 and TRBJ1-5; D unclear. The V gene's germline CDR1 is SGHVS and CDR2 FQNEAQ. This CDR3 is 14 amino acids long. V lost 4 bases and J 0 bases, leaving 7 bases between the germline ends. CDR3 amino acids: CASSWRDSNQPQHF. CDR3 bases: TGTGCCAGCAGCTGGAGAGATAGCAATCAGCCCCAGCATTTT.

This clone was found a few times. This chain links TRBV15 with TRBJ1-4; 7 bases are shared with TRBD1. Germline assignment: CDR1 LNHNV and CDR2 YYDKDF (reference sequence). The CDR3 contains 16 residues. V lost 0 bases and J lost 7; bases outside the gene matches: 8. The CDR3 DNA reads TGTGCCACCAGCAGAGATCAGGGGGTTGGAGGTGAAAAACTGTTTTTT. Translated, it gives CATSRDQGVGGEKLFF.

The chain has TRBV14 and TRBJ2-5; 12 nucleotides align to TRBD2. The assigned J gene may be wrong: the sequence end matches TRBJ2-7 better. This CDR3 has 18 amino acids. The germline gives CDR1 SGHDN, CDR2 FVKESK. The CDR3 region has the DNA TGTGCCAGCAGCGCAACTAGCGGGAGGAGGACCCTCCGCTACGAGCAGTACTTC. Its protein is CASSATSGRRTLRYEQYF.

This clone showed up just once. This chain connects TRBV7-3 to TRBJ2-2, with 7 nucleotides matching TRBD2. CDR1 is SGHTA, CDR2 FQGTGA, per germline. This CDR3 comprises 17 residues. The J segment lost 0 bases and the V segment lost 3 bases, leaving 7 bases of the junction unmatched. The CDR3 DNA reads TGTGCCAGCAGCTTCGGCGGGAGTCATGCGAACACCGGGGAGCTGTTTTTT. This translates into CASSFGGSHANTGELFF.

Turning to this clone: A read error may account for a junction end that differs from germline. This chain links TRBV5-1 with TRBJ2-1; weak D call: TRBD1 (5 bases). The CDR3 sequence is 14 residues long. Germline V gene data show CDR1 as SGHRS and CDR2 as YFSETQ. The CDR3 reads CASSLQGPYNGQFF. The CDR3 nucleotides are TGCGCCAGCAGCTTGCAGGGCCCCTACAATGGGCAGTTCTTC.

The rearrangement uses TRBV2 and TRBJ1-4, with 9 bases lining up with TRBD1. The CDR3 has 14 amino acids. Germline-derived CDR1 and CDR2 are SNHLY and FYNNEI. Trimming at V came to 7 bases and at J to 6 bases, leaving 6 bases not matched to a gene. The CDR3 coding sequence is TGTGCCAGCATACCGGGACAGGGATATGAAAAACTGTTTTTT. The encoded protein is CASIPGQGYEKLFF.

The chain is built from TRBV23-1 and TRBJ1-2; the D gene is possibly TRBD1 (5 bases). TRBV23-1 is given ORF status, its function remaining uncertain. The CDR3 is made up of 16 amino acids. V was pared by 3 bases and J by 0 bases, with 14 bases between. This CDR3 is CASSQPGTEANYGYTF. The DNA of the CDR3 is TGCGCCAGCAGTCAGCCCGGGACTGAAGCTAACTATGGCTACACCTTC.

The V call is TRBV2, the J call TRBJ2-3; D perhaps matches TRBD1 (5 bases). The CDR3 has 13 amino acids. V lost 10 bases to trimming and J lost 1 base, with 12 bases between them. The germline CDR1 and CDR2 sequences are SNHLY and FYNNEI. CDR3 nucleotides: TGTGCCACCACAAAGACAGGCACAGATACGCAGTATTTT. Protein product: CATTKTGTDTQYF.

The chain recombines TRBV27 with TRBJ1-2; no clear D gene. CDR1 is MNHEY, CDR2 SMNVEV, per germline (reference sequence). The CDR3 totals 13 residues. V was clipped by 0 bases and J by 10 bases, with 12 bases between them. Written as DNA, the CDR3 is TGTGCCAGCAGTTTATCGACCCGTGGGGTCTACACCTTC. Residues: CASSLSTRGVYTF.

V is TRBV18 and J is TRBJ2-5; TRBD2 agrees at 8 bases. CDR3 length: 17 amino acids. The J segment lost 2 bases and the V segment lost 1 base, leaving 9 bases of the junction unmatched. The germline CDR1 and CDR2 sequences are KGHSH and LQKENI. The CDR3: CASSPLSGGGRQETQYF. CDR3 in DNA: TGTGCCAGCTCACCACTTTCGGGAGGCGGGAGGCAAGAGACCCAGTACTTC.

The chain recombines TRBV14 with TRBJ1-2, with D hard to call. The CDR3 has 12 amino acids. CDR1 and CDR2 (germline): SGHDN, FVKESK. V was clipped by 3 bases and J by 4 bases, with 6 bases between them. The CDR3 loop reads CASSQGLYGYTF. CDR3 nucleotides: TGTGCCAGCAGCCAGGGCCTCTATGGCTACACCTTC.

The count of this clone is one. V is TRBV4-1 and J is TRBJ2-1; the match to TRBD2 covers 9 bases. Germline V gives CDR1 MGHRA, CDR2 YSYEKL. The CDR3 runs to 16 residues. Germline trimming cut 6 bases from V and 6 bases from J; bases unmatched to any gene: 12. CDR3 DNA sequence: TGCGCCAGCAGAGCAGGGGAGGGACTAGCCTCCAATGAGCAGTTCTTC. Translating it yields CASRAGEGLASNEQFF.

The chain employs TRBV30 and TRBJ1-1; 9 nucleotides match TRBD1. The CDR3 is 14 amino acids. Germline assignment: CDR1 GTSNPN and CDR2 SVGIG (reference sequence). With V trimmed by 7 bases and J by 1 base, 7 bases remained unmatched. The CDR3 DNA reads as TGTGCCTCCTACAGGGGGCCGGGGAACACTGAAGCTTTCTTT. Translation gives CASYRGPGNTEAFF.